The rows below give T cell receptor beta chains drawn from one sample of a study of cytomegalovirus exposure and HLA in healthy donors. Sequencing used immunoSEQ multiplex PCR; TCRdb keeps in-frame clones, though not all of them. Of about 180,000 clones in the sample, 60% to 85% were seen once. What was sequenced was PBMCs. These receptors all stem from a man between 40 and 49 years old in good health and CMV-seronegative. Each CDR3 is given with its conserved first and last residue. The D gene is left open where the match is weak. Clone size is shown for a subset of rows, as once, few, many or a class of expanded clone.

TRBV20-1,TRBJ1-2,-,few,CSARTDYGYTF,TGCAGTGCGAGGACAGATTATGGCTACACCTTC
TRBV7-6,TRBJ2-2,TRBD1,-,CASSLIGQGATGELFF,TGTGCCAGCAGCTTAATTGGACAGGGGGCCACCGGGGAGCTGTTTTTT
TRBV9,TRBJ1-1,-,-,CASSVGRRNTEAFF,TGTGCCAGCAGCGTAGGGCGGCGGAACACTGAAGCTTTCTTT
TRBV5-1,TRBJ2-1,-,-,CASSLGGSYNEQFF,TGCGCCAGCAGCTTGGGTGGTAGCTACAATGAGCAGTTCTTC
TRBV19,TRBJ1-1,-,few,CASSTLEREVTEAFF,TGTGCCAGTAGTACCCTGGAGAGGGAAGTCACTGAAGCTTTCTTT
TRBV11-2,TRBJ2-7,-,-,CASSSGFTDEQYF,TGTGCCAGCAGCTCAGGGTTTACGGACGAGCAGTACTTC
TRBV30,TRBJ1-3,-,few,CAWTVGGSGNTIYF,TGTGCCTGGACCGTTGGAGGGTCTGGAAACACCATATATTTT
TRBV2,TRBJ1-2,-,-,CASGGGYYGYTF,TGTGCCAGCGGGGGGGGATACTATGGCTACACCTTC
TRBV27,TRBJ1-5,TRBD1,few,CASRSGQVVNQPQHF,TGTGCCAGCAGATCGGGACAGGTCGTCAATCAGCCCCAGCATTTT
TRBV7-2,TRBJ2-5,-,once,CASSWRGWETQYF,TGTGCCAGCAGTTGGCGGGGTTGGGAGACCCAGTACTTC
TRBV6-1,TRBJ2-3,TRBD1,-,CASRRTGASTDTQYF,TGTGCCAGCAGGAGGACAGGGGCTAGCACAGATACGCAGTATTTT
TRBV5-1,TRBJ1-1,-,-,CASSLVRGEDTEAFF,TGCGCCAGCAGCTTGGTGAGAGGGGAGGACACTGAAGCTTTCTTT
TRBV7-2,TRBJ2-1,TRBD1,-,CASSPNSGQGNEQFF,TGTGCCAGCAGCCCTAATTCGGGACAGGGAAATGAGCAGTTCTTC
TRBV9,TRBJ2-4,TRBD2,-,CASSVRPGTSGRGDIQYF,TGTGCCAGCAGCGTACGACCCGGGACTAGCGGGAGGGGGGACATTCAGTACTTC
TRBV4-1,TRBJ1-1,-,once,CASSQEGQNTEAFF,TGCGCCAGCAGCCAAGAGGGCCAGAACACTGAAGCTTTCTTT
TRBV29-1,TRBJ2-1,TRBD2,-,CSGSQRGWDNEQFF,TGCAGCGGGAGCCAGCGGGGTTGGGACAATGAGCAGTTCTTC
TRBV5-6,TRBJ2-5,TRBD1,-,CASSLGDRGSGETQYF,TGTGCCAGCAGCTTGGGCGACAGGGGGTCGGGAGAGACCCAGTACTTC